One TCR beta chain is described in this entry. These data belong to a study of technical replicates of blood from several donors. Germline V gene data show CDR1 as SQVTM and CDR2 as ANQGSEA. This CDR3 is built from 14 residues. V was trimmed by 6 bases and J by 0 bases, leaving 14 bases between them. Clones were sequenced by immunoSEQ multiplex PCR, and TCRdb holds only the in-frame ones, with some missing. The sample records fewer than 100,000 clones, approximately 96% being singletons. This clonotype was sampled from a human donor in good health. The sequenced sample consisted of T cells isolated from PBMCs. The J gene is TRBJ1-1, the V gene TRBV29-1, with D tentatively TRBD1 (5 bases). This CDR3 is CSVPRQPLNTEAFF. CDR3 bases: TGCAGCGTACCCCGACAGCCTTTGAACACTGAAGCTTTCTTT.